This entry lists 13 T cell receptor beta chains sequenced from one sample in a study of cytomegalovirus exposure and HLA in healthy donors. PCR primers comprised 60 Vbeta and 13 Jbeta primers. TCRdb keeps only in-frame clones here, not all; method: immunoSEQ multiplex PCR. The sample records about 130,000 clones, about two thirds being singletons. The specimen sequenced was PBMCs. These TCRs come from a man aged 25 to 40 in good health and CMV-seronegative.

This clone was observed a few times. The chain uses TRBV5-1 and TRBJ1-2, with 8 bases lining up with TRBD1. This CDR3 is 17 amino acids long. With 4 bases clipped from V and 4 bases from J, the junction kept 15 bases outside the gene matches. Per germline, CDR1 SGHRS and CDR2 YFSETQ. CDR3 nucleotides: TGCGCCAGCAGCCCGCCTCTTCCCGGACAGGGCGTCTATGGCTACACCTTC. Protein: CASSPPLPGQGVYGYTF. The variable domain in full, completed from reference TRBV5-1 and TRBJ1-2, reads KAGVTQTPRYLIKTRGQQVTLSCSPISGHRSVSWYQQTPGQGLQFLFEYFSETQRNKGNFPGRFSGRQFSNSRSEMNVSTLELGDSALYLCASSPPLPGQGVYGYTFGSGTRLTVV.

The rearrangement joins TRBV9 to TRBJ1-1; D is undetermined. Germline CDR1 and CDR2: SGDLS and YYNGEE. V lost 4 bases and J lost 0, with 13 bases in between. This CDR3 is built from 15 residues. The CDR3 reads CASSRESQLNTEAFF. In DNA form, the CDR3 reads TGTGCCAGCAGCAGGGAGTCCCAGTTGAACACTGAAGCTTTCTTT. Complete variable domain (other parts from reference TRBV9 and TRBJ1-1): DSGVTQTPKHLITATGQRVTLRCSPRSGDLSVYWYQQSLDQGLQFLIQYYNGEERAKGNILERFSAQQFPDLHSELNLSSLELGDSALYFCASSRESQLNTEAFFGQGTRLTVV.

V usage is TRBV10-2 and J usage is TRBJ1-2; D possibly corresponds to TRBD1 (5 bases). Germline values: CDR1 WSHSY, CDR2 SAAADI. Between the trimmed V and J ends, which lost 2 bases and 4 bases, there was a span of 20 bases. The CDR3 has 17 residues. CDR3 sequence (DNA): TGCGCCAGCAGTGAGACACGGACACGGAGCGATTTCTATGGCTACACCTTC. Its protein is CASSETRTRSDFYGYTF.

This chain uses TRBV6-5 with TRBJ1-1; D unclear. Germline V gives CDR1 MNHEY, CDR2 SVGAGI. V was shortened by 5 bases and J by 0 bases, with 10 bases between the two germline ends. This CDR3 is built from 14 residues. CDR3 DNA sequence: TGTGCCAGCAGTGGCACCCGCATGAACACTGAAGCTTTCTTT. This gives the protein CASSGTRMNTEAFF.

The chain employs TRBV5-1 and TRBJ1-1, with D possibly matching TRBD1 (5 bases). Trimming pared 1 base from V and 3 bases from J, leaving 13 bases between. The CDR3 totals 15 residues. CDR1 is SGHRS and CDR2 is YFSETQ in the germline V gene. CDR3 coding DNA: TGCGCCAGCAGCTTGTTACGGGGGGGGTACACTGAAGCTTTCTTT. Amino acid sequence: CASSLLRGGYTEAFF.

The J gene is TRBJ1-6, the V gene TRBV11-2; perhaps TRBD1 as D (5 bases). The CDR3 is 15 amino acids. Per the germline V gene, CDR1 is SGHAT and CDR2 is FQNNGV. With 5 bases removed from V and 5 bases from J, the gap between germline ends came to 13 bases. In DNA, the CDR3 is TGTGCCAGCAGCAGGGGTACCTCGAATAATTCACCCCTCCACTTT. Its protein product is CASSRGTSNNSPLHF.

The chain carries TRBV11-2 and TRBJ2-5, with D maybe TRBD1 (6 bases). This CDR3 has 15 amino acids. The germline CDR1 and CDR2 sequences are SGHAT and FQNNGV. V lost 3 bases and J lost 0, with 11 bases in between. CDR3 amino acids: CASSLTGFYQETQYF. The CDR3 bases are TGTGCCAGCAGCTTGACAGGATTCTACCAAGAGACCCAGTACTTC.

The sample holds many counts of this clone. The CDR3 region has the DNA TGTGCCAGCTCCACGTCGGCAGGCGTCGAGCAGTACTTC. This codes for CASSTSAGVEQYF. V usage is TRBV18 and J usage is TRBJ2-7; D not resolved. V shed 6 bases and J shed 6 bases, with 15 bases lying between them. This CDR3 comprises 13 residues. Germline V gene data show CDR1 as KGHSH and CDR2 as LQKENI.

This clone was seen only a few times. The CDR3 nucleotides read TGTGCCAGCAGTTTGGGACGGAGGGGTCAGCCCCAGCATTTT. It codes for CASSLGRRGQPQHF. The chain has TRBV28 and TRBJ1-5, with D possibly TRBD1 on 5 matching bases. Between the trimmed V and J ends, which lost 3 bases and 6 bases, there was a span of 12 bases. CDR1 and CDR2 from the germline V gene are MDHEN and SYDVKM. The CDR3 covers 14 residues.

This chain joins TRBV1 and TRBJ2-7; no DNA check was done on the table's D call, TRBD2. TRBV1 counts as a pseudogene. This CDR3 is built from 14 residues. CDR3 sequence reads: CTSSPGLASYEQYF. In DNA form, the CDR3 reads TGCACCAGCAGCCCGGGACTAGCCTCCTACGAGCAGTACTTC.

The gene calls are TRBV7-9 and TRBJ2-2; TRBD2 matches 9 bases. V trimming: 5 bases; J trimming: 6 bases; junction bases outside the gene matches: 10. Germline assignment: CDR1 SEHNR and CDR2 FQNEAQ (reference sequence). The CDR3 spans 16 residues. The CDR3 DNA reads TGTGCCAGCAGCCCTTGGACCGGGACTAGCTCCGGGGAGCTGTTTTTT. Protein: CASSPWTGTSSGELFF.

This clone was seen just once. The chain carries TRBV5-1 and TRBJ1-1, with 7 bases lining up with TRBD1. The CDR3 contains 15 residues. Germline loops: CDR1 SGHRS, CDR2 YFSETQ. J gave up 8 bases and V 3 bases, and 13 bases lay outside the gene matches. CDR3 nucleotide sequence: TGCGCCAGCAGCTCTGAGAGGGGGCGCGTTCTCGAAGCTTTCTTT. Amino acids: CASSSERGRVLEAFF.

This clone has just a few counts. The chain couples TRBV10-1 to TRBJ2-2; weak D call: TRBD1 (6 bases). Germline values: CDR1 WNHNN, CDR2 SYGVQD (reference sequence). V was cut by 6 bases and J by 7 bases, with 15 bases left in between. This CDR3 contains 14 residues. The CDR3 region has the DNA TGCGCCAGCAGAGTGGGACAAGGTGACGGGGAGCTGTTTTTT. This sequence encodes CASRVGQGDGELFF.